Presented here are 22 T cell receptor beta chains from one specimen sequenced in a study of shared clonotypes between healthy human individuals. Some clones are missing from TCRdb's copy, which holds only in-frame ones; the method was immunoSEQ multiplex PCR. The data hold about 2.3 million clones, with roughly 92% observed a single time. Sequencing was done on a sample of naive CD4+ T cells from PBMCs. As for subset: CD45RA+ positively selected. These receptors all come from a man aged 18 to 30 in good health. Some clones in this sample may be carry-over from other donors' samples.

V is TRBV5-1 and J is TRBJ2-1, with TRBD1 matching over 7 bases. The CDR3 is 17 amino acids. V was clipped by 4 bases and J by 4 bases; unmatched bases: 14. Per the germline V gene, CDR1 is SGHRS and CDR2 is YFSETQ. The CDR3 DNA reads TGCGCCAGCAGCCGAAACTTGGGACAGCTCATATACAATGAGCAGTTCTTC. Protein sequence: CASSRNLGQLIYNEQFF.

CDR3 nucleotide sequence: TGTGCCAGCAGCTTAACTAGCGGGAGTAAGGGCTACGAGCAGTACTTC. Amino acid sequence: CASSLTSGSKGYEQYF. The V gene is TRBV7-9, the J gene TRBJ2-7; TRBD2 matches at 11 bases. The CDR3 is made up of 16 amino acids. J gave up 3 bases and V 2 bases, and 6 bases lay outside the gene matches. Germline V gives CDR1 SEHNR, CDR2 FQNEAQ (reference sequence).

The V call is TRBV28, the J call TRBJ2-2; the D gene is possibly TRBD1 (6 bases). Trimming shortened V by 8 bases and J by 6 bases, and 19 bases separated the two germline ends. Per the germline V gene, CDR1 is MDHEN and CDR2 is SYDVKM. This CDR3 spans 15 amino acids. The CDR3 DNA reads as TGTGCCAGCCTCTCAGGGGCCTTAGACGCCGGGGAGCTGTTTTTT. Translated, it gives CASLSGALDAGELFF.

The chain employs TRBV9 and TRBJ2-7; D possibly corresponds to TRBD1 (5 bases). The CDR3 is 15 amino acids. From germline, CDR1 is SGDLS and CDR2 YYNGEE. V gave up 0 bases and J gave up 0 bases, with 10 bases separating them. Here the CDR3 reads CASSVAPQGSYEQYF. CDR3 nucleotide sequence: TGTGCCAGCAGCGTAGCTCCCCAGGGCTCCTACGAGCAGTACTTC.

The J gene is TRBJ2-3, the V gene TRBV5-1, with TRBD2 matching over 7 bases. This CDR3 region has 16 residues. V lost 4 bases and J lost 2; bases outside the gene matches: 10. Germline V lookup: CDR1 SGHRS, CDR2 YFSETQ. CDR3 sequence: CASSPSVSGNTDTQYF. CDR3 bases: TGCGCCAGCAGCCCGTCGGTGAGCGGGAACACAGATACGCAGTATTTT. The whole variable domain, remainder taken from reference TRBV5-1 and TRBJ2-3, is KAGVTQTPRYLIKTRGQQVTLSCSPISGHRSVSWYQQTPGQGLQFLFEYFSETQRNKGNFPGRFSGRQFSNSRSEMNVSTLELGDSALYLCASSPSVSGNTDTQYFGPGTRLTVL.

This chain joins TRBV25-1 and TRBJ1-1; 10 bases line up with TRBD1. V lost 7 bases and J lost 5; bases outside the gene matches: 10. Looked up from germline, CDR1 is MGHDK and CDR2 is SYGVNS. The CDR3 totals 15 residues. Here the CDR3 reads CASNPGQGPFTEAFF. The CDR3 DNA reads TGTGCCAGCAACCCGGGACAGGGGCCGTTTACTGAAGCTTTCTTT.

The V call is TRBV29-1, the J call TRBJ2-2, with D possibly matching TRBD1 (6 bases). This CDR3 has 12 amino acids. In germline, CDR1 is SQVTM, CDR2 ANQGSEA. Trimming cost V 7 bases and J 7 bases, with 13 bases left between them. CDR3: CSAMTGSGELFF. CDR3 in DNA: TGCAGCGCTATGACAGGAAGCGGGGAGCTGTTTTTT.

This clone has a single count. The rearrangement uses TRBV5-1 and TRBJ2-3; D not certain. The CDR3 extends over 16 amino acids. Trimming shortened V by 4 bases and J by 4 bases, and 19 bases separated the two germline ends. Germline V lookup: CDR1 SGHRS, CDR2 YFSETQ. Here the CDR3 DNA reads TGCGCCAGCAGCCTGCGCGTTGGGATCTATCCAGATACGCAGTATTTT. Amino acid sequence: CASSLRVGIYPDTQYF. Together with reference TRBV5-1 and TRBJ2-3, the CDR3 gives the full variable domain: KAGVTQTPRYLIKTRGQQVTLSCSPISGHRSVSWYQQTPGQGLQFLFEYFSETQRNKGNFPGRFSGRQFSNSRSEMNVSTLELGDSALYLCASSLRVGIYPDTQYFGPGTRLTVL.

V usage is TRBV11-2 and J usage is TRBJ2-1; the match to TRBD2 covers 13 bases. J was trimmed by 7 bases and V by 1 base; bases with no gene match: 1. Per the germline V gene, CDR1 is SGHAT and CDR2 is FQNNGV. This CDR3 is 15 amino acids long. The CDR3 here is CASSLVTSGRNEQFF. CDR3 coding DNA: TGTGCCAGCAGCTTAGTGACTAGCGGGAGGAATGAGCAGTTCTTC. The entire variable domain, with the rest obtained from reference TRBV11-2 and TRBJ2-1, is as follows: EAGVAQSPRYKIIEKRQSVAFWCNPISGHATLYWYQQILGQGPKLLIQFQNNGVVDDSQLPKDRFSAERLKGVDSTLKIQPAKLEDSAVYLCASSLVTSGRNEQFFGPGTRLTVL.

V gene TRBV6-5 combines with J gene TRBJ2-1, with D tentatively TRBD1 (5 bases). The CDR3 sequence is 14 residues long. Trimming shortened V by 0 bases and J by 7 bases, and 10 bases separated the two germline ends. CDR1 and CDR2 from the germline V gene are MNHEY and SVGAGI. The CDR3: CASSYSRAANEQFF. The DNA for the CDR3 is TGTGCCAGCAGTTACTCCAGGGCGGCGAATGAGCAGTTCTTC.

The V and J genes are TRBV19 and TRBJ2-7, with 11 bases identical to TRBD2. Germline assignment: CDR1 LNHDA and CDR2 SQIVND (reference sequence). The trim removed 5 bases at V and 2 bases at J, leaving 2 bases unmatched. CDR3 length: 14 amino acids. The CDR3 coding sequence is TGTGCCAGTAGTCTGGGACTAGCGGCCTACGAGCAGTACTTC. As protein: CASSLGLAAYEQYF.

Note on this clone: Other DNA sequences in the same sample also yield this CDR3. This chain uses TRBV7-9 with TRBJ1-1; D is possibly TRBD1 (6 bases). The CDR3 runs 15 residues. The ends were cut back, 0 bases at V and 1 base at J, with 9 bases in the middle. CDR1 is SEHNR and CDR2 is FQNEAQ in the germline V gene (reference sequence). For the CDR3, the DNA is TGTGCCAGCAGCTTAGCTACAGGGTCGAACACTGAAGCTTTCTTT. This encodes CASSLATGSNTEAFF. The entire variable domain, with the rest obtained from reference TRBV7-9 and TRBJ1-1, is as follows: DTGVSQNPRHKITKRGQNVTFRCDPISEHNRLYWYRQTLGQGPEFLTYFQNEAQLEKSRLLSDRFSAERPKGSFSTLEIQRTEQGDSAMYLCASSLATGSNTEAFFGQGTRLTVV.

The CDR3 loop is CATPMGTGFVEQYF. DNA of the CDR3: TGTGCCACTCCAATGGGGACAGGGTTCGTCGAGCAGTACTTC. The gene calls are TRBV19 and TRBJ2-7; 9 nucleotides line up with TRBD1. Trimming removed 10 bases from V and 6 bases from J; junction bases left unmatched: 13. CDR1 and CDR2 from the germline V gene are LNHDA and SQIVND (reference sequence). This CDR3 is 14 amino acids long.

The chain carries TRBV5-1 and TRBJ2-2; D is possibly TRBD1 (5 bases). There are 17 residues in the CDR3. V gave up 1 base and J gave up 2 bases, with 15 bases separating them. Germline-derived CDR1 and CDR2 are SGHRS and YFSETQ. The CDR3 nucleotides read TGCGCCAGCAGCTTGTGGTACCAGGGCAGAAACACCGGGGAGCTGTTTTTT. It is translated as CASSLWYQGRNTGELFF.

The chain recombines TRBV4-1 with TRBJ1-4; no clear D. Germline V gene data show CDR1 as MGHRA and CDR2 as YSYEKL. The CDR3 loop spans 16 amino acids. Trimming removed 1 base from V and 0 bases from J, with 9 bases in between. The DNA for the CDR3 is TGCGCCAGCAGCCAAGGGGCAGCTGCAACTAATGAAAAACTGTTTTTT. Translation gives CASSQGAAATNEKLFF.

This chain uses TRBV6-5 with TRBJ2-7; the match to TRBD1 covers 8 bases. CDR1 and CDR2 (germline): MNHEY, SVGAGI. The CDR3 is made up of 14 amino acids. The V gene end was trimmed by 6 bases and the J gene end by 4 bases; junction bases not matched to a gene: 8. The CDR3 DNA is TGTGCCAGCAGGGCCCGACAGGGGATATACGAGCAGTACTTC. Protein sequence: CASRARQGIYEQYF.

V gene TRBV6-1 combines with J gene TRBJ2-1; D uncertain. Trimming took 2 bases from V and 5 from J, leaving 16 bases between them. The CDR3 is 16 amino acids. The germline gives CDR1 MNHNS, CDR2 SASEGT. The CDR3 DNA reads as TGTGCCAGCAGTGAACCAACACTGTTGGGGAACAATGAGCAGTTCTTC. Translating it yields CASSEPTLLGNNEQFF.

The V and J genes are TRBV18 and TRBJ1-5; the match to TRBD1 covers 9 bases. J lost 5 bases, V lost 5 bases, and 1 base had no gene match. Germline CDR1 is KGHSH and CDR2 is LQKENI. This CDR3 comprises 13 residues. The CDR3 DNA reads as TGTGCCAGCTCAGGGGACAGGGATCAGCCCCAGCATTTT. Amino acid sequence: CASSGDRDQPQHF. The full variable domain, completed using reference TRBV18 and TRBJ1-5, is NAGVMQNPRHLVRRRGQEARLRCSPMKGHSHVYWYRQLPEEGLKFMVYLQKENIIDESGMPKERFSAEFPKEGPSILRIQQVVRGDSAAYFCASSGDRDQPQHFGDGTRLSIL.

The chain uses TRBV10-3 and TRBJ2-5; D remains ambiguous. There are 15 residues in the CDR3. The germline gives CDR1 ENHRY, CDR2 SYGVKD. CDR3 amino acids: CASLPVVGGAETQYF. The CDR3 DNA reads TGTGCGTCTCTTCCCGTAGTGGGCGGAGCGGAGACCCAGTACTTC.

The genes are TRBV27 and TRBJ2-7; D possibly corresponds to TRBD1 (6 bases). The CDR3 is 16 residues long. The germline gives CDR1 MNHEY, CDR2 SMNVEV (reference sequence). V lost 4 bases to trimming and J lost 1 base, with 17 bases between them. CDR3 sequence (DNA): TGTGCCAGCAGTTCCCAATACCGGGACAAGTCCTACGAGCAGTACTTC. It translates to CASSSQYRDKSYEQYF.

The rearrangement joins TRBV7-9 to TRBJ2-5; 8 nucleotides align to TRBD1. Looked up from germline, CDR1 is SEHNR and CDR2 is FQNEAQ (reference sequence). The trim removed 5 bases at V and 4 bases at J, leaving 6 bases unmatched. The CDR3 runs to 14 residues. The CDR3 region is CASSVQGAGETQYF. The CDR3 DNA reads TGTGCCAGCAGCGTGCAGGGGGCTGGAGAGACCCAGTACTTC. Filled out from reference TRBV7-9 and TRBJ2-5, the complete variable domain reads DTGVSQNPRHKITKRGQNVTFRCDPISEHNRLYWYRQTLGQGPEFLTYFQNEAQLEKSRLLSDRFSAERPKGSFSTLEIQRTEQGDSAMYLCASSVQGAGETQYFGPGTRLLVL.

This sequence joins TRBV2 and TRBJ1-6; 7 positions match TRBD1. Germline V gives CDR1 SNHLY, CDR2 FYNNEI. There are 14 residues in the CDR3. V shed 6 bases, J shed 10 bases, and the junction held 9 bases outside the gene matches. The chain's CDR3 is CASSSQGDRSPLHF. The DNA of the CDR3 is TGTGCCAGCAGCTCTCAGGGGGATAGGTCACCCCTCCACTTT.